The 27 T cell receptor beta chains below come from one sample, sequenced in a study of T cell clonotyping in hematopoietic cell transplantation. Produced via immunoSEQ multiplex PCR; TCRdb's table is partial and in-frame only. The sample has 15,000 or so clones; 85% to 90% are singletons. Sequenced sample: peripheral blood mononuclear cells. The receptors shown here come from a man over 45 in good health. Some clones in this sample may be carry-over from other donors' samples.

The CDR3: CASSEWNNQPQHF. The CDR3 region has the DNA TGTGCCAGCAGTGAGTGGAACAATCAGCCCCAGCATTTT. The V gene is TRBV6-1, the J gene TRBJ1-5; D is unresolved. Per the germline V gene, CDR1 is MNHNS and CDR2 is SASEGT. The CDR3 runs to 13 residues. Trimming shortened V by 3 bases and J by 3 bases, and 6 bases separated the two germline ends.

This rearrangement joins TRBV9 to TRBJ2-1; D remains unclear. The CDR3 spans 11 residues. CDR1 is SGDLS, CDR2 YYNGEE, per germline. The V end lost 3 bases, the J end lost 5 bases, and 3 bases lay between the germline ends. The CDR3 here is CASSANNEQFF. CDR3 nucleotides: TGTGCCAGCAGCGCTAACAATGAGCAGTTCTTC.

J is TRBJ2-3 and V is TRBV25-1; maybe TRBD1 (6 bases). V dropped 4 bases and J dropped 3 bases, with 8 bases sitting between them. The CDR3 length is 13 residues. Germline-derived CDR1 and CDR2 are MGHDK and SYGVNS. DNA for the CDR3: TGTGCCAGCAGTGCGCAGGGGACAGATACGCAGTATTTT. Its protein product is CASSAQGTDTQYF. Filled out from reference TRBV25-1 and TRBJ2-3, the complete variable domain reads EADIYQTPRYLVIGTGKKITLECSQTMGHDKMYWYQQDPGMELHLIHYSYGVNSTEKGDLSSESTVSRIRTEHFPLTLESARPSHTSQYLCASSAQGTDTQYFGPGTRLTVL.

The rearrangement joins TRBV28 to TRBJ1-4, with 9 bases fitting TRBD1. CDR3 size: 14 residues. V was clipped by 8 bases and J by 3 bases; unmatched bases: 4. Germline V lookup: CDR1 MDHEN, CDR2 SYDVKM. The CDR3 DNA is TGTGCCAGCGGTAGACAGGGGGCTAATGAAAAACTGTTTTTT. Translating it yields CASGRQGANEKLFF.

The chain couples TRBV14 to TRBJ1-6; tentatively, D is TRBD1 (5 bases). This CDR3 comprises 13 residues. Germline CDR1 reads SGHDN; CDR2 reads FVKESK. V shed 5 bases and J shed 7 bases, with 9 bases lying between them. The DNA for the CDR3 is TGTGCCAGCAGCTGGTCAGGGAATTCACCCCTCCACTTT. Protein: CASSWSGNSPLHF.

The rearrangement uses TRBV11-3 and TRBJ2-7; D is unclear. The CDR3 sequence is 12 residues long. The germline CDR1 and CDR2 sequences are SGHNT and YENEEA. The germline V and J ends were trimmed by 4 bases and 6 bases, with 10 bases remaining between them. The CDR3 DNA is TGTGCCAGCAGCTCTCGGCACAGCGAGCAGTACTTC. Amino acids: CASSSRHSEQYF.

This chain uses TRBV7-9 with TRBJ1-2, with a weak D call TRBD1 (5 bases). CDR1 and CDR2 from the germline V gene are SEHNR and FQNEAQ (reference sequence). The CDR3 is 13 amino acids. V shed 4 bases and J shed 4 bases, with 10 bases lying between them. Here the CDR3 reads CASSSGIGYGYTF. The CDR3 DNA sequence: TGTGCCAGCAGCTCAGGGATCGGCTATGGCTACACCTTC.

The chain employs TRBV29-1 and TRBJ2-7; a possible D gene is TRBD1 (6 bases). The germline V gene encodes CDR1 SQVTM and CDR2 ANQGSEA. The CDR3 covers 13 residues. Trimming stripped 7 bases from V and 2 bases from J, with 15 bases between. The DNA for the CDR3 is TGCAGCGCGGACAGCTGGGTCACCTACGAGCAGTACTTC. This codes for CSADSWVTYEQYF.

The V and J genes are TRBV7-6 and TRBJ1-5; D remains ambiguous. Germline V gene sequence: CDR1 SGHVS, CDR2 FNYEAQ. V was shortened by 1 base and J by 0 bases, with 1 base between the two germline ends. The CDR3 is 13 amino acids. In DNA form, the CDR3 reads TGTGCCAGCAGCTTAGATAGCAATCAGCCCCAGCATTTT. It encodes CASSLDSNQPQHF.

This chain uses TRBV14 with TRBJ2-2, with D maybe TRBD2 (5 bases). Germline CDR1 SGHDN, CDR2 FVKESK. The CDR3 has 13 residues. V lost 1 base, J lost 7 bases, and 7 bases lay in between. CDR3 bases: TGTGCCAGCAGCCAAGTCGAGGGCGGGGAGCTGTTTTTT. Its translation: CASSQVEGGELFF.

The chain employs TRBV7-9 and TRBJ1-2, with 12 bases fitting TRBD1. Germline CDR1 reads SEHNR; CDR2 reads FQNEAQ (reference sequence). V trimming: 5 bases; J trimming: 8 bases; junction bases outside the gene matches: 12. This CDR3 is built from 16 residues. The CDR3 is CASSPALTGTGGGYTF. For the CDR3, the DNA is TGTGCCAGCAGCCCCGCTCTGACCGGGACAGGGGGCGGCTACACCTTC.

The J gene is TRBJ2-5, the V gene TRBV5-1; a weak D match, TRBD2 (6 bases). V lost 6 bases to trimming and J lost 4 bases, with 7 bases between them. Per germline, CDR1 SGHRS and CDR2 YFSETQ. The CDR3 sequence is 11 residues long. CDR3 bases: TGCGCCAGCATGGGAGGAGAGACCCAGTACTTC. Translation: CASMGGETQYF.

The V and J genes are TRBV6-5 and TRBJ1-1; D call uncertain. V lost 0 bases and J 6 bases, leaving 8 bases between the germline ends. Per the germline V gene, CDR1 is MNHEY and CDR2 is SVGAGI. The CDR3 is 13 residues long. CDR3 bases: TGTGCCAGCAGTTACTCGATAAGGGCTGAAGCTTTCTTT. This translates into CASSYSIRAEAFF.

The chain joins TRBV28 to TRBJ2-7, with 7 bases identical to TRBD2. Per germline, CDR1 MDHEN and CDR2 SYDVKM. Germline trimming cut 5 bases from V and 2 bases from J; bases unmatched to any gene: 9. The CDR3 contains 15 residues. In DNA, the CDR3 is TGTGCCAGCAGTATTGGGGGGACTAAGACCTACGAGCAGTACTTC. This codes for CASSIGGTKTYEQYF.

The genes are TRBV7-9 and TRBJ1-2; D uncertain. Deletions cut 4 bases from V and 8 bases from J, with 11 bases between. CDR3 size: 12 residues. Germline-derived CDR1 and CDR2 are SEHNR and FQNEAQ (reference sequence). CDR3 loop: CASSSLDWGYTF. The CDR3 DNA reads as TGTGCCAGCAGCTCCCTAGATTGGGGCTACACCTTC.

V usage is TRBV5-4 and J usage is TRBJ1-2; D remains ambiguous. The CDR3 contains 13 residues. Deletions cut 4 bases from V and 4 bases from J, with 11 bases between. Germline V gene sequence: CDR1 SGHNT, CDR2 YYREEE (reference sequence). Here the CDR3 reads CASSTDGSYGYTF. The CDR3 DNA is TGTGCCAGCAGCACGGACGGCTCCTATGGCTACACCTTC.

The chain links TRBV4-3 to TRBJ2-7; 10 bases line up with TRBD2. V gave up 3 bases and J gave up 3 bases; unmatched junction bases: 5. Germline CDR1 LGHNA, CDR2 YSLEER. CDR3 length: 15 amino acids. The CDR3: CASSQVAGGNYEQYF. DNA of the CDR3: TGCGCCAGCAGCCAGGTAGCGGGGGGCAACTACGAGCAGTACTTC.

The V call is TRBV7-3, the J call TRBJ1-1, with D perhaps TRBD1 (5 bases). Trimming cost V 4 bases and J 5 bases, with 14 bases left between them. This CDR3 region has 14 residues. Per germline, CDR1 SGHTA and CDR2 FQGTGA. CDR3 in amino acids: CASSSGTRGTEAFF. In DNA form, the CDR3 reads TGTGCCAGCAGCTCCGGGACCCGAGGAACTGAAGCTTTCTTT.

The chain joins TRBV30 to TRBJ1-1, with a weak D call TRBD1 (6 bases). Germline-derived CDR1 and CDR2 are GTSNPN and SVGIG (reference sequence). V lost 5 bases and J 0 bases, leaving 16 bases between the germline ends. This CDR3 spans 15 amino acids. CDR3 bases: TGTGCCTGGTCAGGACAGACAGGAGTGAACACTGAAGCTTTCTTT. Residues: CAWSGQTGVNTEAFF.

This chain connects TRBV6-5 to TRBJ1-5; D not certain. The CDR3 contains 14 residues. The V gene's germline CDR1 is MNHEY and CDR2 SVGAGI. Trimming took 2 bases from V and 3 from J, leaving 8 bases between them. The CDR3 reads CASSYGQHNQPQHF. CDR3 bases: TGTGCCAGCAGTTACGGGCAGCACAATCAGCCCCAGCATTTT.

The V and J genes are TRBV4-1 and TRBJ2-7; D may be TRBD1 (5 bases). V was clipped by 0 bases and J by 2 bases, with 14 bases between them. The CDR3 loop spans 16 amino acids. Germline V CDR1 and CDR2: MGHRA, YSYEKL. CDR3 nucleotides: TGCGCCAGCAGCCAAGATTTCGTACAGGCCGCCTACGAGCAGTACTTC. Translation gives CASSQDFVQAAYEQYF.

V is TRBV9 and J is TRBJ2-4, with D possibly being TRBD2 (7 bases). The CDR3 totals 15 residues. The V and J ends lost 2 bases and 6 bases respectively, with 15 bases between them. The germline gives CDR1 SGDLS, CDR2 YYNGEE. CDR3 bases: TGTGCCAGCAGCGTTTTGTCAGGGGAGGGAAACATTCAGTACTTC. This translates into CASSVLSGEGNIQYF.

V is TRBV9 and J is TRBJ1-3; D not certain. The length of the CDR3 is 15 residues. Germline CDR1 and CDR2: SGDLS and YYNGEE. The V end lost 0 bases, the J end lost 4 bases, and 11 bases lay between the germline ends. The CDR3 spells CASSVALTEGNTIYF. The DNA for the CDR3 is TGTGCCAGCAGCGTAGCTCTAACAGAAGGAAACACCATATATTTT.

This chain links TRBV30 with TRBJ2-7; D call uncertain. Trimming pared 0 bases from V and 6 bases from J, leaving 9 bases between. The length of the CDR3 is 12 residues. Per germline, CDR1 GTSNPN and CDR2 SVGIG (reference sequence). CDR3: CAWSVWGSEQYF. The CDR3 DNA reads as TGTGCCTGGAGTGTTTGGGGTTCCGAGCAGTACTTC.

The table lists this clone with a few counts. The CDR3 DNA is TGTGCCAGCAGCCCCTCAGGGGAGTCCCCTCAGCCCCAGCATTTT. The encoded protein is CASSPSGESPQPQHF. The rearrangement links TRBV4-2 to TRBJ1-5, with TRBD1 as a possible D gene (6 bases). There are 15 residues in the CDR3. Trimming took off 4 bases at V and 6 bases at J, with 16 bases between the two ends. Germline values: CDR1 LGHNA, CDR2 YNFKEQ.

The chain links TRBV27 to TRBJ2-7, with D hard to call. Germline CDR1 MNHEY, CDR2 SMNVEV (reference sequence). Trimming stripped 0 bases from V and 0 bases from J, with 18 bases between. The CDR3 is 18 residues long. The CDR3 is CASSLSKLGQDHSYEQYF. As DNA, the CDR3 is TGTGCCAGCAGTTTATCGAAGCTCGGGCAGGACCACTCCTACGAGCAGTACTTC.

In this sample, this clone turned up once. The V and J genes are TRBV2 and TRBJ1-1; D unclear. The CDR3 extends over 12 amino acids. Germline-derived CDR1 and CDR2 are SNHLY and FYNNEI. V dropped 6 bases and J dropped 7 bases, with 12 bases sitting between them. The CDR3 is CASRPGWGEAFF. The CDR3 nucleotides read TGTGCCAGCAGGCCGGGGTGGGGTGAAGCTTTCTTT.